The entry below gives a single T cell receptor (beta chain) sequence along with its context. This CDR3 is built from 14 residues. Germline CDR1 reads GTSNPN; CDR2 reads SVGIG (reference sequence). J gave up 5 bases and V 1 base, and 5 bases lay outside the gene matches. The data originate from a study of blood T cell repertoires in COVID-19. Study information: Samples taken during acute and convalescent COVID-19 were collected in the United States, Italy and Spain. Nucleic acid was either cDNA or gDNA, and it came from T cells, B-cell-depleted T cells, or PBMCs.

TCRdb's copy holds only in-frame clones and misses some; the assay was immunoSEQ multiplex PCR. Of 130,000 to 150,000 clones listed, 80% to 90% are singletons. V usage is TRBV30 and J usage is TRBJ1-5, with 7 positions matching TRBD1. The sample taken for sequencing was peripheral blood. This sequence originates from an older woman with COVID-19, enrolled during active disease. This CDR3 reads CAWSDVGGYQPQHF. The CDR3 DNA sequence: TGTGCCTGGAGTGATGTAGGGGGCTATCAGCCCCAGCATTTT.